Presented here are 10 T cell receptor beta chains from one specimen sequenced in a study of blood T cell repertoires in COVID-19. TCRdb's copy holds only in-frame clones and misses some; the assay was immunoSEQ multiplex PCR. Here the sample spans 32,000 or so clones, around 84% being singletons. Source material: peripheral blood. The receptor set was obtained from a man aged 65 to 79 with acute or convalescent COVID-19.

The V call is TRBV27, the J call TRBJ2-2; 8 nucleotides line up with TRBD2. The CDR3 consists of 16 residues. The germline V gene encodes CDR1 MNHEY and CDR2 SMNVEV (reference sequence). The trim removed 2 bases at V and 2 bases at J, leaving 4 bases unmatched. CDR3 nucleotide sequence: TGTGCCAGCAGTTTAGGGGCGGGGGGTAACACCGGGGAGCTGTTTTTT. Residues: CASSLGAGGNTGELFF.

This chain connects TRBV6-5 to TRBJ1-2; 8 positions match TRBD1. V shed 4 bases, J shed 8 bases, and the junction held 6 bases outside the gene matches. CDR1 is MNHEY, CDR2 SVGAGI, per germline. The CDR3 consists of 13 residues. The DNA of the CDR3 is TGTGCCAGCAGTTTCTTGGACAGGGACGGCTACACCTTC. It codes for CASSFLDRDGYTF.

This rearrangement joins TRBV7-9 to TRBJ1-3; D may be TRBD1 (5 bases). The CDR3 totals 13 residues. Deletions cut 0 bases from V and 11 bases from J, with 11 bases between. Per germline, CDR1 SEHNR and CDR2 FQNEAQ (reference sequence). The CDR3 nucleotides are TGTGCCAGCAGCTTAGCATCAGGGTTCGCCATATATTTT. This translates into CASSLASGFAIYF.

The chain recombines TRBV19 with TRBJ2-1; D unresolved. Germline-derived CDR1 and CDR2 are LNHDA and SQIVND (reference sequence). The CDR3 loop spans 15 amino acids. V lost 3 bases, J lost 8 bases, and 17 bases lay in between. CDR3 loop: CASSISPAESYEQFF. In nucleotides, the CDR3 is TGTGCCAGTAGTATTAGCCCTGCGGAGTCCTATGAGCAGTTCTTC.

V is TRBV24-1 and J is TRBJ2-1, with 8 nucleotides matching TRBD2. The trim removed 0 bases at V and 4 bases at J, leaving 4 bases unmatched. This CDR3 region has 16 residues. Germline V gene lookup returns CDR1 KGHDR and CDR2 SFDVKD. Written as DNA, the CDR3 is TGTGCCACCAGTGATTTGAGCGGGGGCTCATACAATGAGCAGTTCTTC. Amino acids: CATSDLSGGSYNEQFF.

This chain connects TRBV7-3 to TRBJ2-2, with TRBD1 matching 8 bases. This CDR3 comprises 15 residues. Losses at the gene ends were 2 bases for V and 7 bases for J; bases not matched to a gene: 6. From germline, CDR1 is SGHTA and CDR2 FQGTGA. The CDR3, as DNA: TGTGCCAGCAGCTTATGGTCAGGGGGCGGCGGGGAGCTGTTTTTT. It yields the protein CASSLWSGGGGELFF.

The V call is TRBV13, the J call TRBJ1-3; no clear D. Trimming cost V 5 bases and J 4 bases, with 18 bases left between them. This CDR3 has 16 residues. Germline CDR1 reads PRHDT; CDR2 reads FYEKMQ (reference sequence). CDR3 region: CASSGWASSTGNTIYF. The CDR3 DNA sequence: TGTGCCAGCAGCGGATGGGCCTCTTCTACGGGAAACACCATATATTTT.

This CDR3 reads CASRSGLYNEQFF. CDR3 nucleotides: TGTGCCAGCAGATCAGGGCTCTACAATGAGCAGTTCTTC. This rearrangement joins TRBV27 to TRBJ2-1, with D perhaps matching TRBD1 (5 bases). Per the germline V gene, CDR1 is MNHEY and CDR2 is SMNVEV (reference sequence). The ends were cut back, 6 bases at V and 3 bases at J, with 9 bases in the middle. The CDR3 is 13 residues long.

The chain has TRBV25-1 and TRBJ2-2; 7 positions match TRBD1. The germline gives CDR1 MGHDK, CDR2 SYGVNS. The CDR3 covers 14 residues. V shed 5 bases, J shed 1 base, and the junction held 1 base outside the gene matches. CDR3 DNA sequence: TGTGCCAGCAGTCGACAGGGGAACACCGGGGAGCTGTTTTTT. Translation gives CASSRQGNTGELFF.

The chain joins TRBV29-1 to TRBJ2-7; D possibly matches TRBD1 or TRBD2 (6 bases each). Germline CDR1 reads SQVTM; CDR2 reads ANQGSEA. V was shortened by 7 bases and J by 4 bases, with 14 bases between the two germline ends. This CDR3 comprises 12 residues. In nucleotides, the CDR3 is TGCAGCGGGGGGGCGGGAACATACGAGCAGTACTTC. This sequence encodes CSGGAGTYEQYF.